What follows is one T cell receptor beta chain and its context. No cognate antigen has been identified for it. It has no much larger one-base neighbor in the sample; base qualities were not kept. Patients with a history of autoimmune disease or receiving systemic immunosuppression were excluded from the trial. Peripheral blood for TCR sequencing was collected from all dose cohorts at baseline, on cycle 4 day 1, and on cycle 7 day 1. The samples were taken from a phase I, first-in-human, multicenter, open-label dose-escalation trial of ivuxolimab. Adults with locally advanced or metastatic head and neck squamous cell, hepatocellular, melanoma or renal cell carcinoma were enrolled in the trial. Before TCR sequencing, CD4+ T cells and CD8+ T cells from peripheral blood were sorted into separate populations. The data are from a study of OX40 agonist ivuxolimab in advanced cancers. As for the study more broadly: Ivuxolimab was a fully human IgG2 agonistic monoclonal antibody targeting the costimulatory receptor OX40 (CD134). Intravenous ivuxolimab was administered to patients every 2 weeks at six dose levels: 0.01, 0.1, 0.3, 1.5, 3 and 10 mg/kg. Of the 50 or so patients in dose escalation, 19 had hepatocellular carcinoma, some 15 had melanoma, 9 had renal cell carcinoma and 9 had head and neck cancer. The dose-escalation cohort was about 87% male with a mean age of about 58 years, ranging from roughly 20 to 85. Prior anti-PD-1, anti-PD-L1 or anti-CTLA-4 therapy was permitted, and about two fifths of dose-escalation patients had received checkpoint inhibitors. Partial responses were achieved by three dose-escalation patients, of whom one had hepatocellular carcinoma and two had cutaneous melanoma. The point of sequencing TCRbeta in the periphery was to test whether ivuxolimab changed TCR sequence diversity and drove clonal T-cell expansion. The paper covers the monotherapy dose-escalation part of the phase I ivuxolimab trial, which included N ≈ 57 patients.

For sequencing of the TCRbeta CDR3 region, genomic DNA was extracted from the sorted cells. The immunoSEQ Assay was used to sequence the TCRbeta CDR3 regions. Sourced from immuneACCESS, this table was stored by TCRdb with only in-frame sequences that have V and J called. A share of the clones is absent; for the studies checked, an unresolved V gene accounts for under half, and the remainder has no known explanation. Within this sample are some 70,000 clones, with roughly 80% of them counted one time only. The ten largest account for 2% to 2.5% of the sample. Broader findings and caveats from the paper: In the 0.1-3.0 mg/kg groups, partial responders were among the patients with the lowest normalized peripheral clonal expansion, particularly in CD8+ T cells. Which antigens the clonally expanded peripheral T cells were specific for was not determined. On average, CD8+ T cells showed more expanded clones than CD4+ T cells after ivuxolimab. Low levels of normalized T-cell clonal expansion were also seen in some patients who did not respond. At doses from 0.1 to 3.0 mg/kg, clonal expansion was seen in both CD4+ and CD8+ blood T cells between baseline and week 6.

The V end loses 0 bases and the J end loses 2 bases, and a stretch of 9 bases separates them. The CDR3 holds 14 amino acids from the cysteine to the phenylalanine. CDR3 DNA is the only sequence kept; it has 42 bases, read in frame from the first base. Per the germline V gene, SGHDT is the CDR1 and YYEEEE is the CDR2. This specimen was CD4+ or CD8+ T cells sorted from blood, taken in a trial of the OX40 agonist ivuxolimab. The sequence links TRBV5-6 to TRBJ2-7; matching of 6 bases hints at TRBD2 as the D gene. The receptor was isolated from an adult with an advanced solid tumor such as melanoma, head and neck, liver or kidney cancer. This receptor has the CDR3 CASSLERVAYEQYF. DNA sequence: TGTGCCAGCAGCTTGGAGCGGGTAGCCTACGAGCAGTACTTC. Reference TRBV5-6 and TRBJ2-7 proteins supply the regions before and after the CDR3; the full variable domain is: DAGVTQSPTHLIKTRGQQVTLRCSPKSGHDTVSWYQQALGQGPQFIFQYYEEEERQRGNFPDRFSGHQFPNYSSELNVNALLLGDSALYLCASSLERVAYEQYFGPGTRLTVT.